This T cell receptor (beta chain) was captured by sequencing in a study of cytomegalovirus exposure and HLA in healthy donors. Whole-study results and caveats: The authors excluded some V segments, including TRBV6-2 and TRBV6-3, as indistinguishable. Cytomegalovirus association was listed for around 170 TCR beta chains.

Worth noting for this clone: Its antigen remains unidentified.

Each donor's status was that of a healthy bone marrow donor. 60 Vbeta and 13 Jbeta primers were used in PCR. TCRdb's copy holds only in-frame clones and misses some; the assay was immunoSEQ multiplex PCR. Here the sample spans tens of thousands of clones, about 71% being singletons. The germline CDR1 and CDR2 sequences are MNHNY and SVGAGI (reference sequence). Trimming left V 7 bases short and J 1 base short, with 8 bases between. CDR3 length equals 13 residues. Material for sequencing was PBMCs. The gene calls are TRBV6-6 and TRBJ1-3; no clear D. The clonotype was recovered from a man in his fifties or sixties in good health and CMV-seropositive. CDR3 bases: TGTGCCAGCACCGACTCGTCTGGAAACACCATATATTTT. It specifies CASTDSSGNTIYF.